This T cell receptor (beta chain) was sequenced during a study of T-cell reconstitution after alpha-beta-depleted transplantation in children. Overall study findings and caveats: Several patients had high TCRbeta diversity at day 60; it came from surviving recipient T cells and thymic progenitors. Counts and diversity of T cells one year after transplant came mostly from newly produced T cells. Reported findings indicate that, about two months after transplant, alpha-beta T cells came from several hundred expanded clones, which were derived from non-depleted graft cells.

The germline CDR1 and CDR2 sequences are MNHEY and SMNVEV (reference sequence). CDR3 length equals 20 residues. Trimming took 2 bases from V and 1 from J; bases not matched to a gene: 9. This clonotype was seen a few times. Its antigen remains unidentified. The authors prepared the TCRbeta library with unique molecular identifiers. Using its own MiXCR run on the PCR reads, TCRdb lists one record per CDR3 protein. The table includes about 980,000 distinct CDR3 sequences, roughly 29% detected once. This sequence joins TRBV27 and TRBJ2-1; 15 nucleotides align to TRBD2. The TCR originated in a boy under two years old who had a stem cell transplant for SCID, so the T cells may come from the graft donor. Sequenced material: PBMCs, mostly from graft donor cells, taken 360 days after TCRalphabeta/CD19-depleted stem cell transplant. In nucleotides, the CDR3 is TGTGCCAGCAGTTTAGGACTAGCGGGGGGGGTCCAAAGGTCCTACAATGAGCAGTTCTTC. Its protein is CASSLGLAGGVQRSYNEQFF.